Below, 19 T cell receptor beta chains from the same sample are listed, as sequenced in a study of post-analysis software for immune sequencing data. Study-level points and caveats: About five TRBV segments appeared more often in patients than in controls, and TRBV5-6, TRBV5-1 and TRBV20-1 were among these.

No cognate antigen is known for these TCRs. Each TCR beta cDNA library carried unique molecular identifiers. TCRdb passed the PCR reads through MiXCR, listing each CDR3 protein once. The sample records 450,000 or so distinct CDR3 sequences, around 40% being singletons. Sequenced: blood. These receptor sequences come from a girl aged 10-17 years with multiple sclerosis.

The V call is TRBV10-3, the J call TRBJ1-1, with D possibly matching TRBD1 (5 bases). Germline lookup yields CDR1 ENHRY and CDR2 SYGVKD. Deletions cut 6 bases from V and 5 bases from J, with 16 bases between. This CDR3 has 14 residues. In nucleotides, the CDR3 is TGTGCCATCAGAGATCCATCGGGGGAGACTGAAGCTTTCTTT. Translating it yields CAIRDPSGETEAFF.

V usage is TRBV29-1 and J usage is TRBJ2-7; TRBD1 aligns across 8 bases. The germline CDR1 and CDR2 sequences are SQVTM and ANQGSEA. The junction had 9 bases not matched to a gene; V was cut back by 6 bases and J by 5 bases. The CDR3 is 13 residues long. The chain's CDR3 is CSVRTTGGHEQYF. The CDR3 DNA reads TGCAGCGTACGAACAACAGGGGGGCACGAGCAGTACTTC.

J is TRBJ1-6 and V is TRBV3-1; a weak D match, TRBD1 (6 bases). The length of the CDR3 is 15 residues. The germline gives CDR1 LGHDT, CDR2 YNNKEL (reference sequence). Trimming cost V 0 bases and J 6 bases, with 9 bases left between them. This CDR3 is CASSQERTANSPLHF. The CDR3 DNA sequence: TGTGCCAGCAGCCAAGAGCGGACAGCTAATTCACCCCTCCACTTT. The variable domain in full, completed from reference TRBV3-1 and TRBJ1-6, reads DTAVSQTPKYLVTQMGNDKSIKCEQNLGHDTMYWYKQDSKKFLKIMFSYNNKELIINETVPNRFSPKSPDKAHLNLHINSLELGDSAVYFCASSQERTANSPLHFGNGTRLTVT.

This chain connects TRBV4-2 to TRBJ2-7, with 7 bases aligning to TRBD2. The CDR3 contains 19 residues. V was pared by 0 bases and J by 0 bases, with 14 bases of the junction left unmatched. In germline, CDR1 is LGHNA, CDR2 YNFKEQ. CDR3 coding DNA: TGTGCCAGCAGCCAAGATGGTTTTTATAGCGGGCCTGTCTCCTACGAGCAGTACTTC. This gives the protein CASSQDGFYSGPVSYEQYF.

This clonotype was seen a handful of times. V usage is TRBV5-5 and J usage is TRBJ2-2, with 10 positions matching TRBD1. CDR1 SGHKS and CDR2 YYEKEE come from the germline V gene (reference sequence). The CDR3 spans 17 residues. V shed 1 base, J shed 4 bases, and the junction held 7 bases outside the gene matches. In DNA form, the CDR3 reads TGTGCCAGCAGCTTGTTCCCGGGACAGGGGAGCACCGGGGAGCTGTTTTTT. Translation gives CASSLFPGQGSTGELFF.

The chain employs TRBV9 and TRBJ1-1; 7 bases are shared with TRBD1. The trim removed 4 bases at V and 1 base at J, leaving 7 bases unmatched. The CDR3 has 15 residues. The germline V gene has CDR1 SGDLS and CDR2 YYNGEE. In DNA form, the CDR3 reads TGTGCCAGCAGCCCTAGACAGGGACGGAACACTGAAGCTTTCTTT. This gives the protein CASSPRQGRNTEAFF.

The sample holds a few counts of this clonotype. The chain carries TRBV9 and TRBJ2-5; D remains unclear. Trimming cost V 0 bases and J 5 bases, with 14 bases left between them. CDR1 is SGDLS, CDR2 YYNGEE, per germline. This CDR3 contains 15 residues. CDR3: CASSVGGVGIETQYF. The CDR3, as DNA: TGTGCCAGCAGCGTAGGTGGCGTGGGGATTGAGACCCAGTACTTC.

This clonotype was recorded once. The chain combines TRBV5-1 with TRBJ2-5, with 7 bases matching TRBD1. Germline V CDR1 and CDR2: SGHRS, YFSETQ. This CDR3 contains 15 residues. V trimming: 4 bases; J trimming: 1 base; junction bases outside the gene matches: 7. The DNA of the CDR3 is TGCGCCAGCAGCCTTGGGGACAGAATCCAAGAGACCCAGTACTTC. Its translation: CASSLGDRIQETQYF.

This chain uses TRBV3-1 with TRBJ2-1; TRBD2 aligns across 8 bases. The CDR3 is 14 amino acids. Germline V gene sequence: CDR1 LGHDT, CDR2 YNNKEL (reference sequence). V shed 4 bases and J 9 bases; nucleotides not matched to a gene: 8. The CDR3 spells CASSPPQREGEQFF. The CDR3 DNA sequence: TGTGCCAGCAGCCCCCCACAACGGGAGGGTGAGCAGTTCTTC.

Worth noting for this clonotype: An end of the junction does not agree with germline; a read error may underlie this. The chain couples TRBV12-3 or TRBV12-4 to TRBJ1-1; TRBD1 is a possible D gene (5 bases). This CDR3 is 17 amino acids long. CDR3 residues: CGSSLPLYRTVNTEAFF. The CDR3 coding sequence is TGTGGCAGCAGTTTACCACTATACAGGACGGTGAACACTGAAGCTTTCTTT.

The genes are TRBV20-1 and TRBJ2-5, with TRBD2 matching 8 bases. This CDR3 has 13 amino acids. After removal of 7 bases from V and 5 bases from J, the junction contained 9 bases not matched to a gene. Germline V gives CDR1 DFQATT, CDR2 SNEGSKA (reference sequence). Here the CDR3 DNA reads TGCAGTGTAGAGCGGGAGATCTGGGAGACCCAGTACTTC. Protein sequence: CSVEREIWETQYF.

The chain recombines TRBV6-2 or TRBV6-3 with TRBJ1-4; D may be TRBD1 (6 bases). This CDR3 comprises 16 residues. The V end was cut by 2 bases, the J end by 0 bases, with 10 bases between. The V gene's germline CDR1 is MNHEY and CDR2 SVGEGT. The CDR3 coding sequence is TGTGCCAGCAGTTACGGACAGACCGCAACTAATGAAAAACTGTTTTTT. This codes for CASSYGQTATNEKLFF.

The chain is built from TRBV29-1 and TRBJ2-5; D is unresolved. Trimming shortened V by 7 bases and J by 7 bases, and 22 bases separated the two germline ends. The CDR3 contains 14 residues. Per germline, CDR1 SQVTM and CDR2 ANQGSEA. The DNA of the CDR3 is TGCAGCGGTACGAGGATCTCAGTTCCCGGGACCCAGTACTTC. It yields the protein CSGTRISVPGTQYF.

The V gene is TRBV7-2, the J gene TRBJ1-2, with 7 positions matching TRBD1. Trimming at V came to 1 base and at J to 6 bases, leaving 8 bases not matched to a gene. The CDR3 length is 15 residues. CDR1 and CDR2 (germline): SGHTA, FQGNSA. The CDR3 coding sequence is TGTGCCAGCAGCTTAGGCCAGGGGGACTGGAATGGCTACACCTTC. As protein: CASSLGQGDWNGYTF.

The sample holds a few counts of this clonotype. This rearrangement joins TRBV25-1 to TRBJ2-1; D may be TRBD1 (6 bases). This CDR3 comprises 13 residues. CDR1 and CDR2 (germline): MGHDK, SYGVNS. V was pared by 8 bases and J by 4 bases, with 12 bases between. The CDR3 loop is CASEQGSYNEQFF. The CDR3 DNA is TGTGCCAGCGAACAGGGTAGTTACAATGAGCAGTTCTTC.

This clonotype occurred once. This sequence joins TRBV29-1 and TRBJ2-1; D not certain. Germline V CDR1 and CDR2: SQVTM, ANQGSEA. This CDR3 has 15 amino acids. The V gene lost 0 bases and the J gene lost 4 bases, with 13 bases spanning the gap. Written as DNA, the CDR3 is TGCAGCGTTGAAGAGAAGATCCGAACTTACAATGAGCAGTTCTTC. This codes for CSVEEKIRTYNEQFF.

This clonotype was detected ten times or more. At one end, the junction sequence differs from germline, possibly due to a read error. V and J are TRBV5-1 and TRBJ2-5; D not certain. Germline CDR1 and CDR2: SGHRS and YFSETQ. This CDR3 has 12 residues. CDR3 coding DNA: TGTGCCAGCAGTTTGGGGTCGGAGACCCAGTACTTC. Its protein product is CASSLGSETQYF. The whole variable domain, filled in from reference TRBV5-1 and TRBJ2-5, reads KAGVTQTPRYLIKTRGQQVTLSCSPISGHRSVSWYQQTPGQGLQFLFEYFSETQRNKGNFPGRFSGRQFSNSRSEMNVSTLELGDSALYLCASSLGSETQYFGPGTRLLVL.

The V call is TRBV12-3 or TRBV12-4, the J call TRBJ2-3; 10 bases match TRBD2. Trimming removed 3 bases from V and 4 bases from J; junction bases left unmatched: 1. The CDR3 has 14 amino acids. In DNA, the CDR3 is TGTGCCAGCAGTTTTAGCGGGAGGTCAGATACGCAGTATTTT. Its protein product is CASSFSGRSDTQYF.

This chain uses TRBV7-8 with TRBJ2-1; D is possibly TRBD2 (6 bases). Germline V gene data show CDR1 as SGHVS and CDR2 as FQNEAQ. Trimming removed 3 bases from V and 8 bases from J, with 20 bases in between. There are 16 residues in the CDR3. The CDR3: CASSFRDSALLHEQFF. In nucleotides, the CDR3 is TGTGCCAGCAGCTTCAGGGACTCCGCCCTTCTGCATGAGCAGTTCTTC. Looking up the rest from reference TRBV7-8 and TRBJ2-1 gives the full variable domain: GAGVSQSPRYKVAKRGQDVALRCDPISGHVSLFWYQQALGQGPEFLTYFQNEAQLDKSGLPSDRFFAERPEGSVSTLKIQRTQQEDSAVYLCASSFRDSALLHEQFFGPGTRLTVL.